This T cell receptor (beta chain) was captured by sequencing in a study of T cell responses to AZD1222 COVID-19 vaccine. Study-level results: Clonal diversity was possibly underestimated; the donors were predominantly white British and more often female.

The data were produced by immunoSEQ multiplex PCR, yet TCRdb's version contains in-frame clones alone and is incomplete. This table has fewer than 130,000 clones, 88% appearing once. In regard to this clone: Its antigen is still unknown.

V dropped 6 bases and J dropped 5 bases, with 7 bases sitting between them. This CDR3 spans 12 amino acids. The germline gives CDR1 MNHEY, CDR2 SVGAGI. Sequenced here: peripheral blood, sampled on day 0 of AZD1222 vaccination. The chain carries TRBV6-5 and TRBJ2-2; D not certain. This sequence was found in an adult in good health. Written as DNA, the CDR3 is TGTGCCAGCAGACTCGGTACCGGGGAGCTGTTTTTT. This codes for CASRLGTGELFF.